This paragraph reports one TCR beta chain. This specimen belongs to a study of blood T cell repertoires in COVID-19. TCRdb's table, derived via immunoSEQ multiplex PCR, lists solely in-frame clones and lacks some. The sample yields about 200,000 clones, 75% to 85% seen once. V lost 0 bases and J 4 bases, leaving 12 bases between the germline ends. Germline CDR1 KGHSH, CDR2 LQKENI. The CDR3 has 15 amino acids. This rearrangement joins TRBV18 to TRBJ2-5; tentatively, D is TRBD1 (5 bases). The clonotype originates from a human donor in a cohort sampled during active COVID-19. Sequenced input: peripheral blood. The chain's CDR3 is CASSPPGPLGETQYF. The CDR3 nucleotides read TGTGCCAGCTCACCACCGGGGCCACTTGGAGAGACCCAGTACTTC.